These 17 T cell receptor beta chains share one sample of origin, sequenced in a study of shared clonotypes between healthy human individuals. In the naive CD8 group, cells lacked CD45RO and were positively selected for CCR7, so terminally differentiated effector memory CD45RA+ cells were left out. Libraries were prepared by immunoSEQ multiplex PCR; TCRdb keeps only in-frame clonotypes and omits some of them. The sample holds roughly 2.1 million clones, roughly 91% seen once. Specimen: naive CD8+ T cells from PBMCs. The receptors come from a man in his late teens or twenties in good health. Some clones in this sample may be carry-over from other donors' samples.

This clone was detected once. V is TRBV7-9 and J is TRBJ2-1, with 8 nucleotides matching TRBD2. Germline-derived CDR1 and CDR2 are SEHNR and FQNEAQ (reference sequence). The trim removed 1 base at V and 5 bases at J, leaving 4 bases unmatched. CDR3 length: 15 amino acids. The CDR3 DNA reads as TGTGCCAGCAGCTTAGTGCGGGAGGCCCACAATGAGCAGTTCTTC. Encoded protein: CASSLVREAHNEQFF.

V usage is TRBV9 and J usage is TRBJ2-7; D might be TRBD1 or TRBD2, each matching 5 bases. Looked up from germline, CDR1 is SGDLS and CDR2 is YYNGEE. Trimming removed 4 bases at V and 2 bases at J, with 19 bases between. This CDR3 spans 16 amino acids. This chain's CDR3 is CASSMSRDPAPYEQYF. CDR3 sequence (DNA): TGTGCCAGCAGCATGAGCCGGGACCCCGCCCCCTACGAGCAGTACTTC. Supplemented by reference TRBV9 and TRBJ2-7, the full variable domain reads DSGVTQTPKHLITATGQRVTLRCSPRSGDLSVYWYQQSLDQGLQFLIQYYNGEERAKGNILERFSAQQFPDLHSELNLSSLELGDSALYFCASSMSRDPAPYEQYFGPGTRLTVT.

The chain combines TRBV25-1 with TRBJ2-5, with D possibly matching TRBD1 (5 bases). This CDR3 comprises 15 residues. Germline V lookup: CDR1 MGHDK, CDR2 SYGVNS. With 5 bases removed from V and 0 bases from J, the gap between germline ends came to 13 bases. The CDR3 protein is CASSQGDLYQETQYF. CDR3 bases: TGTGCCAGCAGTCAGGGCGACTTGTACCAAGAGACCCAGTACTTC.

This chain uses TRBV27 with TRBJ1-2; D gene uncertain. This CDR3 is built from 16 residues. CDR1 and CDR2 from the germline V gene are MNHEY and SMNVEV (reference sequence). Trimming cost V 11 bases and J 7 bases, with 29 bases left between them. CDR3 residues: CAPTPHPPPFCAGYTF. The CDR3, as DNA: TGTGCCCCAACGCCCCACCCGCCCCCTTTCTGTGCTGGCTACACCTTC.

In the case of this clone: The junction departs from the called germline gene at one end, perhaps through a read error. The gene calls are TRBV10-1 and TRBJ2-7, with D maybe TRBD1 (5 bases). Looked up from germline, CDR1 is WNHNN and CDR2 is SYGVQD (reference sequence). This CDR3 comprises 11 residues. CDR3: CASSDSGYMDF. CDR3 coding DNA: TGCGCCAGCAGTGATTCAGGGTACATGGACTTC.

This rearrangement joins TRBV7-7 to TRBJ2-3; 13 nucleotides line up with TRBD2. Trimming took 4 bases from V and 2 from J; bases not matched to a gene: 3. Germline CDR1 SSHAT, CDR2 FNYEAQ (reference sequence). The CDR3 is 16 amino acids. The CDR3 coding sequence is TGTGCCAGCAGCTCGGGACTAGCGGGGATCACAGATACGCAGTATTTT. Its translation is CASSSGLAGITDTQYF.

The genes are TRBV9 and TRBJ2-1; D tentatively fits TRBD1 or TRBD2 (5 bases each). This CDR3 has 15 amino acids. Germline CDR1 is SGDLS and CDR2 is YYNGEE. The germline V and J ends were trimmed by 0 bases and 3 bases, with 10 bases remaining between them. CDR3 in DNA: TGTGCCAGCAGCGTAGCCGGGGCCTACTACAATGAGCAGTTCTTC. Its protein is CASSVAGAYYNEQFF.

The chain is built from TRBV6-6 and TRBJ2-7, with D perhaps being TRBD1 or TRBD2 (6 bases each). Germline CDR1 MNHNY, CDR2 SVGAGI (reference sequence). The CDR3 has 14 residues. The germline V and J ends were trimmed by 9 bases and 5 bases, with 20 bases remaining between them. The CDR3 loop is CASGVGGRFDEQYF. Written as DNA, the CDR3 is TGTGCCAGTGGGGTCGGGGGCCGGTTCGACGAGCAGTACTTC.

The chain uses TRBV4-3 and TRBJ2-7; D may match TRBD1 or TRBD2 (6 bases each). V lost 1 base and J 2 bases, leaving 15 bases between the germline ends. The V gene's germline CDR1 is LGHNA and CDR2 YSLEER. The CDR3 consists of 16 residues. CDR3 loop: CASSQGFRGVPYEQYF. The CDR3 bases are TGCGCCAGCAGCCAAGGTTTTAGGGGGGTTCCCTACGAGCAGTACTTC.

CDR3 sequence: CASSFTYSTSGRESQYF. As DNA, the CDR3 is TGTGCCAGCAGTTTTACGTACTCGACTAGCGGGAGGGAATCGCAGTATTTT. The chain has TRBV27 and TRBJ2-3; 14 positions agree with TRBD2. The germline gives CDR1 MNHEY, CDR2 SMNVEV (reference sequence). J lost 10 bases, V lost 3 bases, and 12 bases had no gene match. The CDR3 runs to 17 residues.

V usage is TRBV4-1 and J usage is TRBJ2-2; TRBD2 might be the D (7 bases). Germline-derived CDR1 and CDR2 are MGHRA and YSYEKL. Trimming pared 5 bases from V and 4 bases from J, leaving 14 bases between. The CDR3 length is 15 residues. The CDR3 DNA follows: TGCGCCAGCAGCGGGGGGGGGCTGACCACCGGGGAGCTGTTTTTT. It yields the protein CASSGGGLTTGELFF.

This chain links TRBV10-3 with TRBJ2-5, with 9 bases identical to TRBD1. J lost 5 bases, V lost 4 bases, and 8 bases had no gene match. Germline V gene data show CDR1 as ENHRY and CDR2 as SYGVKD. The CDR3 runs 15 residues. This CDR3 reads CAISAAGTGFETQYF. The DNA of the CDR3 is TGTGCCATCAGTGCAGCCGGGACAGGGTTTGAGACCCAGTACTTC.

CDR3 coding DNA: TGTGCCAGTCCTGATAAGTCGAACTATGGCTACACCTTC. Encoded protein: CASPDKSNYGYTF. The chain is built from TRBV2 and TRBJ1-2; no clear D. Trimming left V 9 bases short and J 2 bases short, with 13 bases between. Germline assignment: CDR1 SNHLY and CDR2 FYNNEI. The CDR3 is 13 amino acids.

V gene TRBV27 combines with J gene TRBJ2-6; D not resolved. The CDR3 has 16 amino acids. The V gene's germline CDR1 is MNHEY and CDR2 SMNVEV (reference sequence). V was cut by 6 bases and J by 0 bases, with 12 bases left in between. DNA for the CDR3: TGTGCCAGCAGCCAAAGTTGGGGCTCTGGGGCCAACGTCCTGACTTTC. Translating it yields CASSQSWGSGANVLTF.

There are a few counts of this clone. The V gene is TRBV27, the J gene TRBJ2-1; D is perhaps TRBD1 (6 bases). Per the germline V gene, CDR1 is MNHEY and CDR2 is SMNVEV (reference sequence). V was trimmed by 5 bases and J by 3 bases, leaving 11 bases between them. This CDR3 contains 14 residues. The CDR3: CASSTLDSYNEQFF. DNA for the CDR3: TGTGCCAGCAGTACCCTGGACAGCTACAATGAGCAGTTCTTC.

V is TRBV4-1 and J is TRBJ2-1, with TRBD2 matching over 15 bases. This CDR3 is 17 amino acids long. Germline V gene lookup returns CDR1 MGHRA and CDR2 YSYEKL. The V gene end was trimmed by 3 bases and the J gene end by 7 bases; junction bases not matched to a gene: 7. CDR3 in amino acids: CASSHNGGTSGRNEQFF. The CDR3 DNA is TGCGCCAGCAGCCATAATGGCGGGACTAGCGGGAGGAATGAGCAGTTCTTC.

In the case of this clone: This sample also contains other DNA sequences that code for the same CDR3. V and J are TRBV27 and TRBJ1-5; 8 bases match TRBD1. V trimming: 6 bases; J trimming: 0 bases; junction bases outside the gene matches: 7. The CDR3 is 16 residues long. The germline V gene encodes CDR1 MNHEY and CDR2 SMNVEV (reference sequence). CDR3 sequence (DNA): TGTGCCAGCAGCCCCTCGACAGGGGATAGCAATCAGCCCCAGCATTTT. Translated: CASSPSTGDSNQPQHF.